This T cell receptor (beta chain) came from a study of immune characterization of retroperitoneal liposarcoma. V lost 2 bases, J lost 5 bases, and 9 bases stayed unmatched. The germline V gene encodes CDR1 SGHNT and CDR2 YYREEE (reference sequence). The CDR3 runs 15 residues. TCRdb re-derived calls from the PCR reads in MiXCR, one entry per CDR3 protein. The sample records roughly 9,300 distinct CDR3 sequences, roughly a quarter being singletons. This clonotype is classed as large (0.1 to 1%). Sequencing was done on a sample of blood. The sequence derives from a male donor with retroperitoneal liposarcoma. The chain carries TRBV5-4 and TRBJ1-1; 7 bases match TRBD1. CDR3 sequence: CASSFNQGVNTEAFF. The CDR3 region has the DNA TGTGCCAGCAGCTTCAACCAGGGGGTTAATACTGAAGCTTTCTTT.